This TCR beta chain was captured in a study of blood T cells in healthy people across ages (dated by TCRdb to between 2014 and 2016). In the study overall: In model experiments, template switching captured roughly one uniquely barcoded TCR beta cDNA molecule for every two T cells. To track age-related changes in TCR beta repertoire diversity, the study relied on deep sequencing normalized with unique cDNA molecular identifiers. The donors were split into four age groups: young (average about 16 years), middle-aged (roughly 39), aged (approximately 60) and long-lived (roughly 88). To avoid experimental bias, donors of different ages were spread randomly across the sequencing lanes. For two donors (one aged 18 to 30 and one aged 80 or older), the study analyzed two additional independent replicas of 1 million unique cDNA reads from the same blood draw. Study-wide conclusions, independent of this receptor: The CMV infection status of donors was not known, potentially confounding age-related changes in expanded clonotypes. The percentage of naive T cells measured by flow cytometry correlated strongly with observed TCR beta diversity. The long-lived group showed more naive CD4+ T cells, fewer expanded clones and increased TCR diversity than the aged group, suggesting age selection. Estimates of total diversity based on one million sequenced T cells were considered lower bounds and underestimates. Conclusive comparison of naive and antigen-experienced compartments was prevented by the profiling of bulk unsorted PBMCs. As age increased, observed TCR beta diversity per million T cells dropped in a roughly linear way, and a significant reduction was already evident by age 40.

The approximately 39 donors, aged 6 to 90 years, were systemically healthy Caucasian individuals from Russia. Each donor gave 8 to 10 milliliters of peripheral blood, collected into EDTA-treated Vacutainer tubes. Ficoll-Paque density-gradient centrifugation was used to isolate PBMCs, with at least 7 million obtained per sample. Total RNA was extracted from PBMCs with Trizol reagent, with at least 6 micrograms obtained per sample. The percentages of naive CD45RAhigh/CD27high T cells were determined by flow cytometry on a PBMC aliquot from every donor. For this clonotype: Which antigen it targets is not known. No clone much larger than this one lies a single base away; base qualities are absent.

Inclusive of the bounding cysteine and phenylalanine, the CDR3 is 16 residues long. Only the CDR3 region is kept as DNA, spanning 48 bases read in frame from base 1. The germline V gene sets CDR1 to SGHRS and CDR2 to YFSETQ. The junction shows trimming of 4 bases on V and 4 bases on J, plus 20 bases between the germline ends. Libraries were built with 5' RACE. A second PCR of about 6 to 11 cycles was performed with a sample-barcoded 5' primer and a J-beta primer mix. Each TCR beta cDNA molecule received a unique molecular identifier from a template-switch 5' adaptor carrying 12 random nucleotides. At least 2.5 million CDR3-containing paired-end reads were obtained from each sample. First-strand cDNA was synthesized from all RNA with the Mint cDNA synthesis kit, primed by a TRBC-specific oligonucleotide. After uracil-DNA glycosylase treatment, a first 18-cycle PCR used universal primers M1SS and BC2_uni_R on all cDNA. The paper's processing steps were these. For normalization, 1 million high-quality reads, each with a distinct molecular identifier, were randomly selected from each sample. Reads with shared molecular identifiers were discarded instead of being binned into consensus sequences. MiTCR, run with a Q25 quality threshold and the strictest error-elimination algorithm, handled CDR3 identification, clonotype clustering and error correction. A nonparametric unseen species model with Euler transformation was used to estimate a lower bound on total TCR beta diversity. In TCRdb, the public reads were trimmed at Q25 with fastp and aligned with MiXCR, with productive beta chains retained. Entries that share a CDR3 protein sequence are merged under the most common genes and DNA. The V and J calls shown here were made by TCRdb, not taken from the authors' results. Counted in this sample were roughly 1.9 million distinct CDR3 sequences; roughly two fifths of them appeared once. The top ten constitute under 30% of the sample.

The rearranged segments are TRBV5-1 and TRBJ1-2; the D gene is perhaps TRBD1, from 6 matching bases. The source material was blood. This clonotype originated in a human donor in good health. The nucleotide sequence reads TGCGCCAGCAGCGAAAACATCGGACAGTCTCGCTATGGCTACACCTTC. It specifies CASSENIGQSRYGYTF. Outside the CDR3, residues come from the reference TRBV5-1 and TRBJ1-2 proteins, so the full variable domain is: KAGVTQTPRYLIKTRGQQVTLSCSPISGHRSVSWYQQTPGQGLQFLFEYFSETQRNKGNFPGRFSGRQFSNSRSEMNVSTLELGDSALYLCASSENIGQSRYGYTFGSGTRLTVV.